The clone carrying this TCR beta chain was observed once. The antigen remains undetermined. Measured with immunoSEQ multiplex PCR; TCRdb has only the in-frame clones, and not every one. The sample includes some 150,000 clones, 90% of them seen just once. The data stem from a study of T cell responses to AZD1222 COVID-19 vaccine. General study points: Of the AZD1222 recipients, only six or seven were seropositive at baseline. The donor cohort was predominantly white British with a female majority, and clonal diversity may have been underestimated.

The sample in question was peripheral blood, obtained on day 0 of AZD1222 vaccination. The receptor was derived from an adult in good health.

The CDR3 is CASSFLPGQGFYEQYF. CDR3 nucleotide sequence: TGCGCCAGCAGCTTTTTACCGGGACAGGGCTTCTACGAGCAGTACTTC. The V and J genes are TRBV5-1 and TRBJ2-7; 9 bases are shared with TRBD1. Germline CDR1 reads SGHRS; CDR2 reads YFSETQ. The CDR3 is made up of 16 amino acids. The V gene end was trimmed by 2 bases and the J gene end by 3 bases; junction bases not matched to a gene: 9.